The 21 T cell receptor beta chains below all came from one sample that was sequenced in a study of blood T cell repertoires in COVID-19. Produced via immunoSEQ multiplex PCR; TCRdb's table is partial and in-frame only. The table shows about 320,000 clones, with around nine tenths occurring only once. Sequenced input: PBMCs or T cells enriched from blood (not recorded which). These receptors all come from a man between 60 and 70 years old who had recovered from COVID-19.

This clone was seen more than once but under ten times. The chain couples TRBV7-2 to TRBJ2-7; 11 bases line up with TRBD2. The germline gives CDR1 SGHTA, CDR2 FQGNSA. The CDR3 covers 14 residues. V was pared by 5 bases and J by 6 bases, with 6 bases of the junction left unmatched. CDR3 bases: TGTGCCAGCAGCCCATTAGCGGGGGGGTTCGAGCAGTACTTC. Its protein product is CASSPLAGGFEQYF.

The chain uses TRBV7-9 and TRBJ2-7; D remains ambiguous. Per the germline V gene, CDR1 is SEHNR and CDR2 is FQNEAQ (reference sequence). This CDR3 is built from 14 residues. V lost 5 bases and J 6 bases, leaving 17 bases between the germline ends. CDR3 DNA: TGTGCCAGCAGCCAAACTGAGTCTGTCTTCGAGCAGTACTTC. It translates to CASSQTESVFEQYF.

This clone has a handful of counts. CDR3 sequence reads: CASSWDSLYEQYF. DNA of the CDR3: TGTGCCAGCAGTTGGGACAGCCTCTACGAGCAGTACTTC. The chain couples TRBV6-2 or TRBV6-3 to TRBJ2-7, with 7 bases lining up with TRBD1. The J segment lost 3 bases and the V segment lost 4 bases, leaving 3 bases of the junction unmatched. Germline CDR1 MNHEY, CDR2 SVGEGT. This CDR3 spans 13 amino acids.

The chain carries TRBV5-1 and TRBJ1-4; maybe TRBD1 (5 bases). Germline V gene sequence: CDR1 SGHRS, CDR2 YFSETQ. Trimming removed 3 bases at V and 0 bases at J, with 18 bases between. The CDR3 totals 18 residues. CDR3 nucleotide sequence: TGCGCCAGCAGCTCGCCTGTTCAGGGTCTCGCAACTAATGAAAAACTGTTTTTT. It translates to CASSSPVQGLATNEKLFF.

This chain connects TRBV19 to TRBJ2-1; 13 bases match TRBD2. The CDR3 is made up of 14 amino acids. Per the germline V gene, CDR1 is LNHDA and CDR2 is SQIVND (reference sequence). V was pared by 8 bases and J by 10 bases, with 8 bases of the junction left unmatched. DNA of the CDR3: TGTGCCAGTGGCACTAGCGGGGGGGCCAGCGAGCAGTTCTTC. Encoded protein: CASGTSGGASEQFF.

This chain links TRBV28 with TRBJ1-5, with D perhaps TRBD1 (5 bases). The V end lost 5 bases, the J end lost 4 bases, and 15 bases lay between the germline ends. Per the germline V gene, CDR1 is MDHEN and CDR2 is SYDVKM. CDR3 size: 15 residues. Here the CDR3 reads CASSRGREVNQPQHF. In nucleotides, the CDR3 is TGTGCCAGCAGTCGGGGGAGGGAAGTGAATCAGCCCCAGCATTTT.

The V gene is TRBV18, the J gene TRBJ1-1; no clear D gene. The V gene lost 5 bases and the J gene lost 0 bases, with 10 bases spanning the gap. Per the germline V gene, CDR1 is KGHSH and CDR2 is LQKENI. The length of the CDR3 is 14 residues. CDR3 residues: CASSFDNMNTEAFF. The CDR3 DNA reads TGTGCCAGCTCATTCGACAATATGAACACTGAAGCTTTCTTT.

The chain has TRBV5-4 and TRBJ2-7, with no clear D. Germline assignment: CDR1 SGHNT and CDR2 YYREEE (reference sequence). The CDR3 contains 12 residues. The V end was cut by 0 bases, the J end by 4 bases, with 5 bases between. The DNA of the CDR3 is TGTGCCAGCAGCTTGGACGGGTACGAGCAGTACTTC. Translating it yields CASSLDGYEQYF.

In DNA form, the CDR3 reads TGTGCCAGCAGCGGACGACAGAGCTACGAGCAGTACTTC. Residues: CASSGRQSYEQYF. The chain joins TRBV7-9 to TRBJ2-7, with D perhaps matching TRBD1 (5 bases). Trimming took 5 bases from V and 3 from J, leaving 11 bases between them. Germline V gene data show CDR1 as SEHNR and CDR2 as FQNEAQ (reference sequence). The CDR3 consists of 13 residues.

The chain recombines TRBV25-1 with TRBJ2-7; 9 bases match TRBD2. Germline V lookup: CDR1 MGHDK, CDR2 SYGVNS. The CDR3 totals 14 residues. V lost 4 bases and J lost 2; bases outside the gene matches: 3. CDR3 in DNA: TGTGCCAGCAGTGCGACTAGCGGCGCCTACGAGCAGTACTTC. The encoded protein is CASSATSGAYEQYF.

This clone was found once. The chain couples TRBV7-9 to TRBJ2-3, with no clear D. CDR1 is SEHNR and CDR2 is FQNEAQ in the germline V gene (reference sequence). V gave up 1 base and J gave up 1 base, with 12 bases separating them. This CDR3 comprises 16 residues. CDR3 bases: TGTGCCAGCAGCTTAGGGCTAGATCCGGGCACAGATACGCAGTATTTT. Translation: CASSLGLDPGTDTQYF.

The chain recombines TRBV13 with TRBJ2-3, with a tentative D call TRBD2 (6 bases). The V and J ends lost 3 bases and 6 bases respectively, with 7 bases between them. This CDR3 has 12 amino acids. Germline V lookup: CDR1 PRHDT, CDR2 FYEKMQ (reference sequence). In DNA, the CDR3 is TGTGCCAGCAGCTTTACTAGCGATACGCAGTATTTT. Its translation is CASSFTSDTQYF. Combining the CDR3 with reference TRBV13 and TRBJ2-3 gives the whole variable domain AAGVIQSPRHLIKEKRETATLKCYPIPRHDTVYWYQQGPGQDPQFLISFYEKMQSDKGSIPDRFSAQQFSDYHSELNMSSLELGDSALYFCASSFTSDTQYFGPGTRLTVL.

This chain connects TRBV27 to TRBJ1-1; perhaps TRBD1 as D (6 bases). Germline V gene sequence: CDR1 MNHEY, CDR2 SMNVEV (reference sequence). The ends were cut back, 4 bases at V and 0 bases at J, with 18 bases in the middle. The CDR3 sequence is 17 residues long. As DNA, the CDR3 is TGTGCCAGCAGTTCCCGGACGGGGGGCTATATGAACACTGAAGCTTTCTTT. Translated, it gives CASSSRTGGYMNTEAFF.

The chain combines TRBV7-2 with TRBJ2-1; 8 nucleotides agree with TRBD2. Germline assignment: CDR1 SGHTA and CDR2 FQGNSA. The length of the CDR3 is 15 residues. Unmatched junction bases numbered 3, after V lost 5 bases and J lost 0 bases. The CDR3 here is CASSPGGHSYNEQFF. The CDR3 DNA reads TGTGCCAGCAGCCCGGGGGGGCACTCCTACAATGAGCAGTTCTTC. Full variable domain (missing parts from reference TRBV7-2 and TRBJ2-1): GAGVSQSPSNKVTEKGKDVELRCDPISGHTALYWYRQSLGQGLEFLIYFQGNSAPDKSGLPSDRFSAERTGGSVSTLTIQRTQQEDSAVYLCASSPGGHSYNEQFFGPGTRLTVL.

The chain recombines TRBV28 with TRBJ1-1; D is uncertain. V was clipped by 3 bases and J by 1 base, with 6 bases between them. Germline-derived CDR1 and CDR2 are MDHEN and SYDVKM. This CDR3 spans 13 amino acids. As DNA, the CDR3 is TGTGCCAGCAGTTTGGCCCCGAACACTGAAGCTTTCTTT. Amino acids: CASSLAPNTEAFF.

This clone was seen just once. V is TRBV15 and J is TRBJ2-1; D call uncertain. V was cut by 0 bases and J by 0 bases, with 9 bases left in between. The CDR3 contains 16 residues. CDR1 is LNHNV and CDR2 is YYDKDF in the germline V gene (reference sequence). CDR3 residues: CATSRDSPSSYNEQFF. DNA for the CDR3: TGTGCCACCAGCAGAGATTCCCCGAGCTCCTACAATGAGCAGTTCTTC. The entire variable domain, with the rest obtained from reference TRBV15 and TRBJ2-1, is as follows: DAMVIQNPRYQVTQFGKPVTLSCSQTLNHNVMYWYQQKSSQAPKLLFHYYDKDFNNEADTPDNFQSRRPNTSFCFLDIRSPGLGDTAMYLCATSRDSPSSYNEQFFGPGTRLTVL.

The V and J genes are TRBV6-5 and TRBJ1-6, with 7 nucleotides matching TRBD1. Germline V lookup: CDR1 MNHEY, CDR2 SVGAGI. V gave up 1 base and J gave up 6 bases; unmatched junction bases: 6. The CDR3 runs 16 residues. CDR3 DNA sequence: TGTGCCAGCAGTTACTTACAGGGGATCAGTAATTCACCCCTCCACTTT. Translation gives CASSYLQGISNSPLHF.

V is TRBV30 and J is TRBJ1-1; D is possibly TRBD1 (5 bases). This CDR3 is 15 amino acids long. V lost 0 bases and J lost 0, with 11 bases in between. The germline V gene has CDR1 GTSNPN and CDR2 SVGIG (reference sequence). The CDR3 DNA follows: TGTGCCTGGAGTGTTTGGGGCAGAATGAACACTGAAGCTTTCTTT. Its translation: CAWSVWGRMNTEAFF.

The chain has TRBV19 and TRBJ2-7; D is perhaps TRBD1 (5 bases). V dropped 4 bases and J dropped 2 bases, with 9 bases sitting between them. The germline V gene has CDR1 LNHDA and CDR2 SQIVND (reference sequence). The CDR3 sequence is 13 residues long. The chain's CDR3 is CASSRTQTYEQYF. The DNA of the CDR3 is TGTGCCAGTAGTAGGACACAGACCTACGAGCAGTACTTC.

This chain connects TRBV2 to TRBJ1-2; possibly TRBD1 for D (5 bases). Germline CDR1 and CDR2: SNHLY and FYNNEI. With 2 bases removed from V and 2 bases from J, the gap between germline ends came to 9 bases. The CDR3 sequence is 14 residues long. CDR3 sequence reads: CASSERGGNYGYTF. Written as DNA, the CDR3 is TGTGCCAGCAGTGAAAGGGGAGGGAACTATGGCTACACCTTC.

The genes are TRBV5-1 and TRBJ1-5, with a possible D match to TRBD1 (6 bases). The germline V and J ends were trimmed by 4 bases and 4 bases, with 18 bases remaining between them. The CDR3 covers 16 residues. Germline-derived CDR1 and CDR2 are SGHRS and YFSETQ. CDR3 nucleotides: TGCGCCAGCAGCGGGGAGCGGGGGCCTTTTAATCAGCCCCAGCATTTT. This sequence encodes CASSGERGPFNQPQHF.